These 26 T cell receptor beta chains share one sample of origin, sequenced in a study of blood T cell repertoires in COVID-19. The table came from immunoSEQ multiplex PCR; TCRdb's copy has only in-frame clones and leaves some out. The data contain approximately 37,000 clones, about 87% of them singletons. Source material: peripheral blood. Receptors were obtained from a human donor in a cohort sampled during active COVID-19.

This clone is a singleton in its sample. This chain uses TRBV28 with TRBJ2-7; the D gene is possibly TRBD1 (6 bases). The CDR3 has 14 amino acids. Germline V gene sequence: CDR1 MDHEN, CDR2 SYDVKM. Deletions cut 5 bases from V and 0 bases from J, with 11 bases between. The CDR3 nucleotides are TGTGCCAGCAGTCTGACAGGTTACTCCTACGAGCAGTACTTC. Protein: CASSLTGYSYEQYF.

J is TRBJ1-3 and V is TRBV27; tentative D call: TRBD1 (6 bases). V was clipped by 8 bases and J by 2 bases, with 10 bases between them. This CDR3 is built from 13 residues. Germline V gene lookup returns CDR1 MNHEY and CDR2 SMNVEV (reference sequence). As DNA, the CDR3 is TGTGCCAGCGGGACAAAAGCTGGAAACACCATATATTTT. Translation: CASGTKAGNTIYF.

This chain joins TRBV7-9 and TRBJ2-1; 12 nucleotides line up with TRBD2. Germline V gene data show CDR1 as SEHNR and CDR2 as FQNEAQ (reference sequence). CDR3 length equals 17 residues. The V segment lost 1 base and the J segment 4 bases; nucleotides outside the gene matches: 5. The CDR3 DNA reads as TGTGCCAGCAGCTTAGGGACTAGCGGGACCCTGTACAATGAGCAGTTCTTC. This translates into CASSLGTSGTLYNEQFF.

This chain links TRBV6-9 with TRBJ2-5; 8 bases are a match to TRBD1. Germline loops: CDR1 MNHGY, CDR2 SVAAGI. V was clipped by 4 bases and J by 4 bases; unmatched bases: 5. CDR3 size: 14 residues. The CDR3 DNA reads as TGTGCCAGCAGTTCGGACAGGGAAGGAGAGACCCAGTACTTC. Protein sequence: CASSSDREGETQYF.

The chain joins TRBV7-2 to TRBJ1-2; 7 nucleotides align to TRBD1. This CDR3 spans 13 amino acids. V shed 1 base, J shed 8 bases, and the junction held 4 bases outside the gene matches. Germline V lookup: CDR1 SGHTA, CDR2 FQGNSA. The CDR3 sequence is CASSLGQGGGYTF. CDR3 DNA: TGTGCCAGCAGCTTAGGACAGGGCGGGGGCTACACCTTC.

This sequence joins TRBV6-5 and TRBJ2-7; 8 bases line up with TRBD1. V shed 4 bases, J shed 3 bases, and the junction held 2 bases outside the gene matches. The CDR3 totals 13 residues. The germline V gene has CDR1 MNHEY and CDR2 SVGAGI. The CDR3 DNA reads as TGTGCCAGCAGTTTGGACAGGGACTACGAGCAGTACTTC. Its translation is CASSLDRDYEQYF.

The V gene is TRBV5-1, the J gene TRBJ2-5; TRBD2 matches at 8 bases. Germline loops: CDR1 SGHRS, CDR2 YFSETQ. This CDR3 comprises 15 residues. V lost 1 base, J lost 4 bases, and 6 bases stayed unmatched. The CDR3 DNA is TGCGCCAGCAGCTTGACAGCGGGAGTCGGAGAGACCCAGTACTTC. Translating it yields CASSLTAGVGETQYF. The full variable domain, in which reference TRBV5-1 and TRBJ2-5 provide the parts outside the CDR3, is KAGVTQTPRYLIKTRGQQVTLSCSPISGHRSVSWYQQTPGQGLQFLFEYFSETQRNKGNFPGRFSGRQFSNSRSEMNVSTLELGDSALYLCASSLTAGVGETQYFGPGTRLLVL.

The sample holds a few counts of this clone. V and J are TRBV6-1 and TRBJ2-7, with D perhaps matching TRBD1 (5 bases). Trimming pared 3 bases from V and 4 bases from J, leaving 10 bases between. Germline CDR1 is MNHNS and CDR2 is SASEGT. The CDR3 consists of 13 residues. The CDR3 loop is CASSDQGRYEQYF. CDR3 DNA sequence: TGTGCCAGCAGTGACCAGGGTCGGTACGAGCAGTACTTC.

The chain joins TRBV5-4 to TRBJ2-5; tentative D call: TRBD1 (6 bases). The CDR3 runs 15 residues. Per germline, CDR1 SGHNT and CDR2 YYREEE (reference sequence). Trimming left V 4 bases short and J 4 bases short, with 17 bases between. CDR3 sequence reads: CASSITGTHGETQYF. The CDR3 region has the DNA TGTGCCAGCAGCATCACCGGGACACATGGAGAGACCCAGTACTTC.

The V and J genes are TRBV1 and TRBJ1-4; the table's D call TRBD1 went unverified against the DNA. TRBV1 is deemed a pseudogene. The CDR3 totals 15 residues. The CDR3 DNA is TGCACCAGCAGCCAAAGGACAGCAAGTAATGAAAAACTGTTTTTT. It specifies CTSSQRTASNEKLFF.

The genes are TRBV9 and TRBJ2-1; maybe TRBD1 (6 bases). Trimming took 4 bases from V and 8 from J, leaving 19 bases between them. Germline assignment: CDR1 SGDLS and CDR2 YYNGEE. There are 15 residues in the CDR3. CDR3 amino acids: CASSPPSGRGHEQFF. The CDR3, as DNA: TGTGCCAGCAGCCCACCCAGCGGCAGGGGTCATGAGCAGTTCTTC.

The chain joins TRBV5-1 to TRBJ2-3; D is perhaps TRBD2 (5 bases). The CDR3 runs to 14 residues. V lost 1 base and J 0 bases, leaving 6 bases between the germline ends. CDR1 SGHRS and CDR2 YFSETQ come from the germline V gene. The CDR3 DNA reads TGCGCCAGCAGCTTGAGGACTAGCACAGATACGCAGTATTTT. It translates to CASSLRTSTDTQYF. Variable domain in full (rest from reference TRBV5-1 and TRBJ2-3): KAGVTQTPRYLIKTRGQQVTLSCSPISGHRSVSWYQQTPGQGLQFLFEYFSETQRNKGNFPGRFSGRQFSNSRSEMNVSTLELGDSALYLCASSLRTSTDTQYFGPGTRLTVL.

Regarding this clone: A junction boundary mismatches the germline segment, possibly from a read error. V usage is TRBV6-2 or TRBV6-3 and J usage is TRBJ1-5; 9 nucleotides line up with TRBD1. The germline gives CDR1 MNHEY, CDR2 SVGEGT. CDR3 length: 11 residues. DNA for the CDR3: TGTGCCAGCAGTTCGCGGACAGGGGTCGATTTT. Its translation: CASSSRTGVDF.

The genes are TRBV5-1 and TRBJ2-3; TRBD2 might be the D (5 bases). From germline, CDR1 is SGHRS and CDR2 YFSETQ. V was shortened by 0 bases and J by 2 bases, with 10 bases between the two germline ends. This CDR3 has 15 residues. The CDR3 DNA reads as TGCGCCAGCAGCTTGGCTGTGGGAGACACAGATACGCAGTATTTT. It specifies CASSLAVGDTDTQYF.

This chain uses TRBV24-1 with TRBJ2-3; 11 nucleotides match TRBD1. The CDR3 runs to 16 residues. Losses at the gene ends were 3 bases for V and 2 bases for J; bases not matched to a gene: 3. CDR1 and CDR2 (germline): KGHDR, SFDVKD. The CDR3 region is CATSDGDRGFTDTQYF. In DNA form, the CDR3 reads TGTGCCACCAGTGATGGGGACAGGGGGTTCACAGATACGCAGTATTTT.

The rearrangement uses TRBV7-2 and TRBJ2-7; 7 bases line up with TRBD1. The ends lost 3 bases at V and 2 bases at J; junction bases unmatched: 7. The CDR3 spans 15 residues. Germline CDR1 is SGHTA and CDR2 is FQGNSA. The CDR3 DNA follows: TGTGCCAGCAGCTTCGATTGGACAGGAACCTACGAGCAGTACTTC. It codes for CASSFDWTGTYEQYF.

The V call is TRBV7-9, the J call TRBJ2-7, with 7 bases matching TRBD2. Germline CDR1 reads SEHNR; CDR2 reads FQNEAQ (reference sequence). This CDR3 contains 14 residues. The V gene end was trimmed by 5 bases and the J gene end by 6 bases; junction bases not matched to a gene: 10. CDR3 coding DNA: TGTGCCAGCAGCCGCTCCGGGACTACGGCCGAGCAGTACTTC. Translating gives CASSRSGTTAEQYF.

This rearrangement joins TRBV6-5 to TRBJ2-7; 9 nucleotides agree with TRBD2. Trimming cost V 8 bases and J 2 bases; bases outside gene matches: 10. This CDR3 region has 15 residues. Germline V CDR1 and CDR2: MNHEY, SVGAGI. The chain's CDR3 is CASFDSGRETYEQYF. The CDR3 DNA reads TGTGCCAGCTTTGATAGCGGGAGAGAGACCTACGAGCAGTACTTC.

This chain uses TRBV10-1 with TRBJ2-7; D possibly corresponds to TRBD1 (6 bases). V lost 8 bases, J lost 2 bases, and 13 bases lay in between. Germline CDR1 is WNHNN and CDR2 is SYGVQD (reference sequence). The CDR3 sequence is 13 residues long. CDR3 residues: CASRNRAAYEQYF. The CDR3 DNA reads TGCGCCAGCCGAAACAGGGCCGCCTACGAGCAGTACTTC.

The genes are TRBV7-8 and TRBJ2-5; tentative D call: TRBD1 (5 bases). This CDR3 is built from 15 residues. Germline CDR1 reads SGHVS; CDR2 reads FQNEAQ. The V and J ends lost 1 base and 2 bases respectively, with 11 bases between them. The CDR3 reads CASSLGGRTQETQYF. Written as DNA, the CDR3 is TGTGCCAGCAGCTTAGGTGGTAGGACACAAGAGACCCAGTACTTC. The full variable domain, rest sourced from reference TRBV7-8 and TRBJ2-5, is GAGVSQSPRYKVAKRGQDVALRCDPISGHVSLFWYQQALGQGPEFLTYFQNEAQLDKSGLPSDRFFAERPEGSVSTLKIQRTQQEDSAVYLCASSLGGRTQETQYFGPGTRLLVL.

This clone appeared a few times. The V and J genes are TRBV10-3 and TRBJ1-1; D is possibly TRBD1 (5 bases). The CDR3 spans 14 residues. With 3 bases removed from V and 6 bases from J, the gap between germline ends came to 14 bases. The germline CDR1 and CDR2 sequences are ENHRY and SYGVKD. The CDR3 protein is CAISEPGTWSEAFF. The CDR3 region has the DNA TGTGCCATCAGTGAACCGGGGACTTGGTCTGAAGCTTTCTTT.

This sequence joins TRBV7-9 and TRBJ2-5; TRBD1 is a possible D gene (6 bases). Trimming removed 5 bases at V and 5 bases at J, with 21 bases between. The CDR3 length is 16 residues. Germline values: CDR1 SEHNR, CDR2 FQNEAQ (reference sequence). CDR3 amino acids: CASSQSRDKVPETQYF. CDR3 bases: TGTGCCAGCAGCCAATCCCGGGACAAGGTTCCGGAGACCCAGTACTTC. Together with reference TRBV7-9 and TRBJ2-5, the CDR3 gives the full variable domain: DTGVSQNPRHKITKRGQNVTFRCDPISEHNRLYWYRQTLGQGPEFLTYFQNEAQLEKSRLLSDRFSAERPKGSFSTLEIQRTEQGDSAMYLCASSQSRDKVPETQYFGPGTRLLVL.

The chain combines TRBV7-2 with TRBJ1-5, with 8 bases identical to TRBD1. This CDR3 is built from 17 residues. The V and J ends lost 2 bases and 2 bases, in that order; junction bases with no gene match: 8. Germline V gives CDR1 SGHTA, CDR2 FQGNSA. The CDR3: CASSLQGAYLGNQPQHF. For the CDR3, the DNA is TGTGCCAGCAGCTTACAGGGGGCATACTTGGGCAATCAGCCCCAGCATTTT.

For the CDR3, the DNA is TGTGCCAGCAAATATAACCGGGGGGAGAACACTGAAGCTTTCTTT. Residues: CASKYNRGENTEAFF. The chain links TRBV6-5 to TRBJ1-1, with D possibly TRBD1 on 5 matching bases. V was clipped by 7 bases and J by 1 base, with 16 bases between them. CDR1 is MNHEY and CDR2 is SVGAGI in the germline V gene. This CDR3 region has 15 residues.

The CDR3, as DNA: TGTGCCAGCAGTAATCACAGGGGGACCAACTATGGCTACACCTTC. Translation: CASSNHRGTNYGYTF. The chain carries TRBV2 and TRBJ1-2; 8 bases are shared with TRBD1. The V segment lost 5 bases and the J segment 2 bases; nucleotides outside the gene matches: 7. The germline gives CDR1 SNHLY, CDR2 FYNNEI. The CDR3 has 15 amino acids.

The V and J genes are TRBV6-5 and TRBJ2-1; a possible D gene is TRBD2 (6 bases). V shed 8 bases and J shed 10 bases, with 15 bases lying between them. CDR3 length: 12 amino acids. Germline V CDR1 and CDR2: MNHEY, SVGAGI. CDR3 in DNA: TGTGCCAGCTCGGCGACTAGACAGGAGCAGTTCTTC. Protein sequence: CASSATRQEQFF.